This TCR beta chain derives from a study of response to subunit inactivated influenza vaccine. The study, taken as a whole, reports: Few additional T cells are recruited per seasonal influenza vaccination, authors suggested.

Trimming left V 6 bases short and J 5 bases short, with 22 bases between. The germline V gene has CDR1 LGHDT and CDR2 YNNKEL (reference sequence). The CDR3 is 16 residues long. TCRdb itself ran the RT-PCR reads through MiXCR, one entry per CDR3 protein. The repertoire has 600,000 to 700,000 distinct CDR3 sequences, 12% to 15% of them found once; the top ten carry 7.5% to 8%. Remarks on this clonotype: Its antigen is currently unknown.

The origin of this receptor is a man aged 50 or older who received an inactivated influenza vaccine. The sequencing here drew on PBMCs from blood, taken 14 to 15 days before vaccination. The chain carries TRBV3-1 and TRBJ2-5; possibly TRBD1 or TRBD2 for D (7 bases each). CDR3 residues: CASSSPRGGPRETQYF. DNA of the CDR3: TGTGCCAGCAGTTCCCCCAGGGGGGGGCCGCGGGAGACCCAGTACTTC.